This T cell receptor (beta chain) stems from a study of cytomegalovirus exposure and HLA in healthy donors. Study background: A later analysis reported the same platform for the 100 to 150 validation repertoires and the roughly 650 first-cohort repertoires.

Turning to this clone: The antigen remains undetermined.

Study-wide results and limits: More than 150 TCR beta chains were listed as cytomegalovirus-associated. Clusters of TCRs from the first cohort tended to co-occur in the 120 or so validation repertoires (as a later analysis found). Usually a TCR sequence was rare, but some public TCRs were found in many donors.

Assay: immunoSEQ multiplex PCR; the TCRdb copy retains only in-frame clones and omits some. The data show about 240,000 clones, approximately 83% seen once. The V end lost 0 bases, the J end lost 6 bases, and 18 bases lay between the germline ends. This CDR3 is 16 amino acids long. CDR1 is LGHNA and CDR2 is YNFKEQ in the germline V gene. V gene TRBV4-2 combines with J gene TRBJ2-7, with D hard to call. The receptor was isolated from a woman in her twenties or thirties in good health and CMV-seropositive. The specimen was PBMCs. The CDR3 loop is CASSQDLGPFFGEQYF. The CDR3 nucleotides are TGTGCCAGCAGCCAAGATTTGGGCCCGTTTTTCGGCGAGCAGTACTTC.